Below, 28 T cell receptor beta chains from the same sample are listed, as sequenced in a study of blood T cell repertoires in COVID-19. Libraries were prepared by immunoSEQ multiplex PCR; TCRdb keeps only in-frame clonotypes and omits some of them. Among 95,000 to 100,000 clones listed, about 87% were seen once. Sequenced input: peripheral blood. The origin of the receptors is a woman in her 30s with acute or convalescent COVID-19.

The rearrangement joins TRBV4-1 to TRBJ1-1, with D maybe TRBD1 (6 bases). The germline V gene has CDR1 MGHRA and CDR2 YSYEKL. The CDR3 contains 16 residues. Trimming took 2 bases from V and 1 from J, leaving 14 bases between them. CDR3 in DNA: TGCGCCAGCAGCCAACTAGGAAGGACAGCGAACACTGAAGCTTTCTTT. It encodes CASSQLGRTANTEAFF.

This clone was seen once. The chain has TRBV6-5 and TRBJ1-5; D is unclear. The V end was cut by 5 bases, the J end by 4 bases, with 9 bases between. This CDR3 is built from 13 residues. From germline, CDR1 is MNHEY and CDR2 SVGAGI. The CDR3 nucleotides read TGTGCCAGCAGTACCCCGGGGAATCAGCCCCAGCATTTT. This translates into CASSTPGNQPQHF.

The chain employs TRBV6-5 and TRBJ2-7; D remains unclear. The germline gives CDR1 MNHEY, CDR2 SVGAGI. CDR3 length equals 11 residues. Trimming pared 5 bases from V and 3 bases from J, leaving 5 bases between. CDR3 protein: CASSTGYEQYF. DNA for the CDR3: TGTGCCAGCAGTACCGGCTACGAGCAGTACTTC.

This clone was seen a handful of times. The CDR3 loop reads CASSLELATDTQYF. The CDR3 bases are TGCGCCAGCAGCTTGGAGCTCGCCACAGATACGCAGTATTTT. The chain uses TRBV5-1 and TRBJ2-3; no firm D call. The CDR3 spans 14 residues. V lost 0 bases and J 2 bases, leaving 7 bases between the germline ends. The germline V gene encodes CDR1 SGHRS and CDR2 YFSETQ.

Comment on this clone: The sample has other DNA sequences that encode this CDR3 too. The J gene is TRBJ1-1, the V gene TRBV7-8, with TRBD1 as a possible D gene (6 bases). The CDR3 contains 14 residues. Trimming removed 4 bases at V and 2 bases at J, with 11 bases between. Germline-derived CDR1 and CDR2 are SGHVS and FQNEAQ. The CDR3 bases are TGTGCCAGCAGCTCCGGGACATTAAACACTGAAGCTTTCTTT. It is translated as CASSSGTLNTEAFF.

The CDR3 DNA sequence: TGTGCCAGCAGCTTCGGGGGAAACACTGAAGCTTTCTTT. Amino acids: CASSFGGNTEAFF. The V call is TRBV7-9, the J call TRBJ1-1; D is possibly TRBD1 (5 bases). This CDR3 has 13 residues. Trimming removed 3 bases at V and 2 bases at J, with 7 bases between. Per the germline V gene, CDR1 is SEHNR and CDR2 is FQNEAQ (reference sequence).

The V and J genes are TRBV30 and TRBJ1-4; a weak D match, TRBD1 (5 bases). V was shortened by 1 base and J by 7 bases, with 7 bases between the two germline ends. The CDR3 loop spans 12 amino acids. Germline V gene lookup returns CDR1 GTSNPN and CDR2 SVGIG (reference sequence). CDR3 loop: CAWSAGGEKLFF. The CDR3 DNA is TGTGCCTGGAGTGCGGGGGGTGAAAAACTGTTTTTT.

The rearrangement links TRBV6-5 to TRBJ2-7; TRBD1 might be the D (6 bases). V gave up 6 bases and J gave up 6 bases, with 15 bases separating them. The CDR3 is 13 residues long. CDR1 MNHEY and CDR2 SVGAGI come from the germline V gene. The CDR3: CASRLDSFAEQYF. As DNA, the CDR3 is TGTGCCAGCAGATTGGACAGCTTCGCCGAGCAGTACTTC.

J is TRBJ2-5 and V is TRBV4-1; 9 bases line up with TRBD1. The junction had 13 bases not matched to a gene; V was cut back by 0 bases and J by 2 bases. Germline V gives CDR1 MGHRA, CDR2 YSYEKL. This CDR3 spans 19 amino acids. CDR3 in DNA: TGCGCCAGCAGCCAAGATTTGGGGACCGGGGGACAGGGTCAAGAGACCCAGTACTTC. Protein: CASSQDLGTGGQGQETQYF.

J is TRBJ1-2 and V is TRBV5-4; 9 positions agree with TRBD1. The V gene end was trimmed by 4 bases and the J gene end by 1 base; junction bases not matched to a gene: 17. Germline assignment: CDR1 SGHNT and CDR2 YYREEE (reference sequence). This CDR3 comprises 19 residues. CDR3 sequence (DNA): TGTGCCAGCAGCCTCCTGGGGGGACAGGGACCCTCTTATAACTATGGCTACACCTTC. Its protein product is CASSLLGGQGPSYNYGYTF.

The chain employs TRBV28 and TRBJ2-1; TRBD1 might be the D (5 bases). This CDR3 spans 15 amino acids. Trimming shortened V by 3 bases and J by 10 bases, and 19 bases separated the two germline ends. The germline V gene has CDR1 MDHEN and CDR2 SYDVKM. CDR3 protein: CASSFPGALIKEQFF. The CDR3 nucleotides read TGTGCCAGCAGTTTCCCTGGGGCTCTAATCAAGGAGCAGTTCTTC.

The rearrangement joins TRBV4-1 to TRBJ2-2, with TRBD2 matching 14 bases. Losses at the gene ends were 2 bases for V and 0 bases for J; bases not matched to a gene: 11. The CDR3 is 21 amino acids. Germline CDR1 is MGHRA and CDR2 is YSYEKL. The CDR3 sequence: CASSQLGLAGGVTANTGELFF. The CDR3 bases are TGCGCCAGCAGCCAACTCGGACTAGCGGGGGGAGTTACGGCGAACACCGGGGAGCTGTTTTTT.

V and J are TRBV4-1 and TRBJ1-1; 11 bases agree with TRBD1. Losses at the gene ends were 3 bases for V and 0 bases for J; bases not matched to a gene: 3. The CDR3 runs to 16 residues. CDR1 MGHRA and CDR2 YSYEKL come from the germline V gene. The CDR3 DNA is TGCGCCAGCAGCCATAGGACAGGGGGCCTGAACACTGAAGCTTTCTTT. Encoded protein: CASSHRTGGLNTEAFF.

V and J are TRBV6-4 and TRBJ1-2; D remains unclear. The V end was cut by 2 bases, the J end by 9 bases, with 19 bases between. This CDR3 spans 15 amino acids. From germline, CDR1 is MRHNA and CDR2 SNTAGT. The CDR3 protein is CASSDVIGNRGRYTF. DNA of the CDR3: TGTGCCAGCAGTGACGTTATAGGGAACCGGGGTCGCTACACCTTC.

The gene calls are TRBV25-1 and TRBJ1-5; D is ambiguous. The CDR3 has 13 amino acids. The V end lost 9 bases, the J end lost 0 bases, and 9 bases lay between the germline ends. Germline V gene lookup returns CDR1 MGHDK and CDR2 SYGVNS. In DNA form, the CDR3 reads TGTGCCAGTCGACAAGATAGCAATCAGCCCCAGCATTTT. Amino acids: CASRQDSNQPQHF.

The chain employs TRBV2 and TRBJ2-7, with TRBD2 matching over 13 bases. The trim removed 0 bases at V and 4 bases at J, leaving 6 bases unmatched. Looked up from germline, CDR1 is SNHLY and CDR2 is FYNNEI. This CDR3 is built from 17 residues. The CDR3 DNA is TGTGCCAGCAGTGAAGCTTTACTAGCGGGGGGGAAGTACGAGCAGTACTTC. Its protein product is CASSEALLAGGKYEQYF. Full variable domain (remainder filled in from reference TRBV2 and TRBJ2-7): EPEVTQTPSHQVTQMGQEVILRCVPISNHLYFYWYRQILGQKVEFLVSFYNNEISEKSEIFDDQFSVERPDGSNFTLKIRSTKLEDSAMYFCASSEALLAGGKYEQYFGPGTRLTVT.

The V gene is TRBV6-6, the J gene TRBJ2-3, with D perhaps matching TRBD2 (6 bases). The CDR3 extends over 15 amino acids. Trimming cost V 6 bases and J 5 bases, with 18 bases left between them. CDR1 MNHNY and CDR2 SVGAGI come from the germline V gene (reference sequence). The CDR3 sequence: CASSLTGSGGDTQYF. DNA for the CDR3: TGTGCCAGCAGCCTAACGGGGTCCGGGGGAGATACGCAGTATTTT.

The DNA of the CDR3 is TGTGCCAGCAGTTACCAAAGCGGGGGGTACAATGAGCAGTTCTTC. It codes for CASSYQSGGYNEQFF. The V and J genes are TRBV6-6 and TRBJ2-1; 9 bases line up with TRBD2. The V segment lost 2 bases and the J segment 4 bases; nucleotides outside the gene matches: 3. The CDR3 length is 15 residues. The germline CDR1 and CDR2 sequences are MNHNY and SVGAGI (reference sequence).

J is TRBJ1-2 and V is TRBV5-1; D perhaps matches TRBD1 (6 bases). Germline CDR1 and CDR2: SGHRS and YFSETQ. V was clipped by 3 bases and J by 5 bases, with 23 bases between them. CDR3 size: 17 residues. As DNA, the CDR3 is TGCGCCAGCAGCTACGAGCCCTACGACAGGAACGGGTATGGCTACACCTTC. Translated, it gives CASSYEPYDRNGYGYTF.

To note about this clone: The sample contains more than one DNA sequence encoding this CDR3. This sequence joins TRBV9 and TRBJ2-3; no firm D call. The CDR3 is 13 residues long. The germline CDR1 and CDR2 sequences are SGDLS and YYNGEE. V was clipped by 0 bases and J by 1 base, with 3 bases between them. CDR3 in DNA: TGTGCCAGCAGCGTAGGAGGCACAGATACGCAGTATTTT. Translation gives CASSVGGTDTQYF.

This rearrangement joins TRBV28 to TRBJ2-7; D unclear. V lost 7 bases and J lost 0, with 7 bases in between. Germline V gene data show CDR1 as MDHEN and CDR2 as SYDVKM. CDR3 length: 12 residues. This chain's CDR3 is CASTENSYEQYF. DNA for the CDR3: TGTGCCAGCACGGAGAACTCCTACGAGCAGTACTTC.

The chain employs TRBV19 and TRBJ1-1; D is unclear. This CDR3 region has 11 residues. Trimming left V 3 bases short and J 7 bases short, with 6 bases between. CDR1 is LNHDA and CDR2 is SQIVND in the germline V gene (reference sequence). The CDR3 protein is CASSMGLEAFF. Written as DNA, the CDR3 is TGTGCCAGTAGTATGGGCCTTGAAGCTTTCTTT.

The chain links TRBV6-6 to TRBJ1-5, with 9 bases identical to TRBD1. CDR1 and CDR2 from the germline V gene are MNHNY and SVGAGI (reference sequence). This CDR3 region has 16 residues. V was clipped by 4 bases and J by 3 bases; unmatched bases: 7. The CDR3 DNA reads TGTGCCAGCAGTTCGACCGGGACAGGGTTCAATCAGCCCCAGCATTTT. It yields the protein CASSSTGTGFNQPQHF.

In this sample, this clone turned up once. This chain connects TRBV2 to TRBJ1-4; unclear D gene. V lost 5 bases to trimming and J lost 3 bases, with 13 bases between them. The CDR3 has 15 residues. CDR1 SNHLY and CDR2 FYNNEI come from the germline V gene. The CDR3 is CASSSKYEANEKLFF. The CDR3 DNA follows: TGTGCCAGCAGTAGCAAGTATGAGGCTAATGAAAAACTGTTTTTT.

The rearrangement uses TRBV28 and TRBJ2-6; no clear D. Germline V CDR1 and CDR2: MDHEN, SYDVKM. CDR3 size: 15 residues. Trimming shortened V by 2 bases and J by 0 bases, and 5 bases separated the two germline ends. The CDR3 DNA reads as TGTGCCAGCAGTTTACCCGGCTCTGGGGCCAACGTCCTGACTTTC. Translated, it gives CASSLPGSGANVLTF. The full variable domain, completed using reference TRBV28 and TRBJ2-6, is DVKVTQSSRYLVKRTGEKVFLECVQDMDHENMFWYRQDPGLGLRLIYFSYDVKMKEKGDIPEGYSVSREKKERFSLILESASTNQTSMYLCASSLPGSGANVLTFGAGSRLTVL.

The genes are TRBV6-2 or TRBV6-3 and TRBJ1-5; 8 bases agree with TRBD1. This CDR3 is 17 amino acids long. Germline V gene sequence: CDR1 MNHEY, CDR2 SVGEGT. The V gene end was trimmed by 5 bases and the J gene end by 1 base; junction bases not matched to a gene: 10. CDR3 bases: TGTGCCAGCAGTCGCCCCGGGACAGGCATAAGCAATCAGCCCCAGCATTTT. This encodes CASSRPGTGISNQPQHF.

The rearrangement joins TRBV10-3 to TRBJ2-7, with 11 bases identical to TRBD1. The germline CDR1 and CDR2 sequences are ENHRY and SYGVKD. J was trimmed by 2 bases and V by 4 bases; bases with no gene match: 1. This CDR3 is built from 14 residues. CDR3 in amino acids: CAISGGQGAYEQYF. The CDR3 nucleotides are TGTGCCATCAGTGGGGGACAGGGGGCCTACGAGCAGTACTTC.

A single count supports this clone. This chain connects TRBV6-5 to TRBJ2-7; maybe TRBD1 (6 bases). Trimming took off 8 bases at V and 3 bases at J, with 17 bases between the two ends. The CDR3 is 14 residues long. The germline gives CDR1 MNHEY, CDR2 SVGAGI. CDR3 bases: TGTGCCAGCCGAAGGGACACTACTATCTACGAGCAGTACTTC. Translated: CASRRDTTIYEQYF.